The TCR beta chain under discussion was sequenced for a study of blood T cells in healthy people across ages. A second PCR, run for about 7 to 11 cycles, used a sample-barcoded 5' primer plus a J-beta primer mix. A single record per CDR3 protein comes from TCRdb applying MiXCR to the 5' RACE reads. This sample has around 1.1 million distinct CDR3 sequences; 35% to 45% occur once, and the top ten carry around 13%. Germline V gives CDR1 DFQATT, CDR2 SNEGSKA (reference sequence). The CDR3 is 14 amino acids. Sequenced sample: blood. This TCR came from a young man in good health. The V call is TRBV20-1, the J call TRBJ2-1, with 7 bases identical to TRBD2. The J call may be in error: the DNA end matches TRBJ2-7 better. The DNA for the CDR3 is TGCAGTGCTCCCCCAACTAGCGCCTACAATGAGCAGTACTTC. Translation gives CSAPPTSAYNEQYF.